This entry lists 21 T cell receptor beta chains sequenced from one sample in a study of T cell responses to AZD1222 COVID-19 vaccine. Profiled with immunoSEQ multiplex PCR; TCRdb holds only in-frame clones, not every one. This sample has some 120,000 clones, with approximately 90% found just once. Sample: peripheral blood, taken 28 days after the second AZD1222 dose. The source of these receptors is an adult who received the AZD1222 COVID-19 vaccine.

The V gene is TRBV28, the J gene TRBJ1-2, with D possibly TRBD1 on 6 matching bases. The V end was cut by 1 base, the J end by 5 bases, with 17 bases between. From germline, CDR1 is MDHEN and CDR2 SYDVKM. The CDR3 is 16 residues long. CDR3 in amino acids: CASSLLGQGLGYGYTF. The CDR3 DNA reads TGTGCCAGCAGTTTATTGGGCCAGGGGCTAGGGTATGGCTACACCTTC.

The CDR3 nucleotides are TGCGCCAGCAGTGAGTCGACAGGGGGCATGGATACGCAGTATTTT. Translation gives CASSESTGGMDTQYF. The V call is TRBV10-1, the J call TRBJ2-3, with 10 bases matching TRBD1. With 0 bases clipped from V and 6 bases from J, the junction kept 3 bases outside the gene matches. CDR3 size: 15 residues. Germline-derived CDR1 and CDR2 are WNHNN and SYGVQD (reference sequence).

The chain joins TRBV9 to TRBJ1-6; D ambiguous. The CDR3 runs 13 residues. In germline, CDR1 is SGDLS, CDR2 YYNGEE. Trimming removed 0 bases at V and 9 bases at J, with 7 bases between. CDR3 loop: CASSVGRGSPLHF. CDR3 bases: TGTGCCAGCAGCGTAGGACGGGGTTCACCCCTCCACTTT.

The rearrangement joins TRBV6-1 to TRBJ2-1; 8 bases line up with TRBD1. The CDR3 is 18 amino acids. Germline V gene lookup returns CDR1 MNHNS and CDR2 SASEGT. V trimming: 2 bases; J trimming: 7 bases; junction bases outside the gene matches: 16. For the CDR3, the DNA is TGTGCCAGCAGTGAAACGAGCCGGGCAGGGGGCTGGATAAATGAGCAGTTCTTC. Translation: CASSETSRAGGWINEQFF.

In this sample, this clone turned up once. This chain uses TRBV29-1 with TRBJ2-1; 15 bases line up with TRBD2. Germline loops: CDR1 SQVTM, CDR2 ANQGSEA. The CDR3 contains 15 residues. Germline trimming cut 6 bases from V and 6 bases from J; bases unmatched to any gene: 6. CDR3 bases: TGCAGCGTCAAAGGACTAGCGGGAGGGGGCAATGAGCAGTTCTTC. Translated: CSVKGLAGGGNEQFF.

The CDR3 DNA follows: TGTGCCAGCAGCAAGAACAGGGGGCGAAATGAGCAGTTCTTC. Protein product: CASSKNRGRNEQFF. The chain carries TRBV21-1 and TRBJ2-1; the table's D call TRBD1 went unverified against the DNA. TRBV21-1 is flagged as a pseudogene. CDR3 length: 14 residues.

This clone appeared once. The chain has TRBV18 and TRBJ2-3, with TRBD2 as a possible D gene (5 bases). This CDR3 spans 13 amino acids. In germline, CDR1 is KGHSH, CDR2 LQKENI. V dropped 8 bases and J dropped 0 bases, with 9 bases sitting between them. The CDR3 bases are TGTGCCAGCAAGGGCGGGAGCACAGATACGCAGTATTTT. This codes for CASKGGSTDTQYF.

The J gene is TRBJ2-5, the V gene TRBV20-1; no reliable D call. The CDR3 is 10 amino acids. The ends were cut back, 7 bases at V and 8 bases at J, with 11 bases in the middle. In germline, CDR1 is DFQATT, CDR2 SNEGSKA (reference sequence). For the CDR3, the DNA is TGCAGTGAAGAGAGACGAACCCAGTACTTC. This translates into CSEERRTQYF.

The chain carries TRBV28 and TRBJ1-5; D possibly corresponds to TRBD1 (6 bases). Germline CDR1 reads MDHEN; CDR2 reads SYDVKM. The V gene lost 9 bases and the J gene lost 0 bases, with 18 bases spanning the gap. The CDR3 sequence is 16 residues long. The chain's CDR3 is CASGGPGTFSNQPQHF. The DNA for the CDR3 is TGTGCCAGTGGTGGTCCCGGGACATTTAGCAATCAGCCCCAGCATTTT.

CDR3 in amino acids: CASSSSGSRGADTQYF. The CDR3 nucleotides are TGTGCCAGCAGCTCTTCCGGGAGCAGAGGCGCAGATACGCAGTATTTT. J is TRBJ2-3 and V is TRBV7-3; D is perhaps TRBD2 (6 bases). This CDR3 spans 16 amino acids. CDR1 is SGHTA and CDR2 is FQGTGA in the germline V gene. The germline V and J ends were trimmed by 4 bases and 4 bases, with 18 bases remaining between them.

V gene TRBV5-1 combines with J gene TRBJ1-6; 9 bases line up with TRBD1. The CDR3 extends over 17 amino acids. J gave up 8 bases and V 0 bases, and 9 bases lay outside the gene matches. Germline lookup yields CDR1 SGHRS and CDR2 YFSETQ. The DNA for the CDR3 is TGCGCCAGCAGCTTGGGGCCCCGGACAGGGGAGCATTCACCCCTCCACTTT. Amino acid sequence: CASSLGPRTGEHSPLHF.

The chain is built from TRBV11-2 and TRBJ1-6, with no clear D. The V gene's germline CDR1 is SGHAT and CDR2 FQNNGV. The CDR3 sequence is 14 residues long. V shed 6 bases and J shed 5 bases, with 11 bases lying between them. The CDR3, as DNA: TGTGCCAGCAGTCCGCGGCGCGATAATTCACCCCTCCACTTT. Protein sequence: CASSPRRDNSPLHF.

This CDR3 reads CASSRGQGTWTNEKLFF. For the CDR3, the DNA is TGTGCCAGCAGTCGCGGACAGGGAACGTGGACTAATGAAAAACTGTTTTTT. The chain is built from TRBV5-8 and TRBJ1-4, with TRBD1 identical over 8 bases. In germline, CDR1 is SGHTS, CDR2 YDEGEE. With 5 bases clipped from V and 2 bases from J, the junction kept 11 bases outside the gene matches. This CDR3 has 17 amino acids.

This chain joins TRBV19 and TRBJ1-5; D is unclear. CDR3 size: 15 residues. From germline, CDR1 is LNHDA and CDR2 SQIVND (reference sequence). The ends were cut back, 5 bases at V and 0 bases at J, with 11 bases in the middle. The CDR3 coding sequence is TGTGCCAGTAGTTCGGGAGATTATAGCAATCAGCCCCAGCATTTT. This translates into CASSSGDYSNQPQHF.

This chain uses TRBV14 with TRBJ2-1; 8 bases align to TRBD2. This CDR3 has 16 amino acids. V was pared by 2 bases and J by 1 base, with 4 bases of the junction left unmatched. Germline V gene data show CDR1 as SGHDN and CDR2 as FVKESK. The CDR3 DNA follows: TGTGCCAGCAGCCAACTCGGGAGGGTATCCTACAATGAGCAGTTCTTC. Its translation is CASSQLGRVSYNEQFF.

The chain has TRBV18 and TRBJ2-3; D is possibly TRBD2 (5 bases). This CDR3 region has 15 residues. Germline CDR1 and CDR2: KGHSH and LQKENI. V lost 2 bases and J 4 bases, leaving 13 bases between the germline ends. CDR3: CASSPGGSGSDTQYF. In nucleotides, the CDR3 is TGTGCCAGCTCACCAGGAGGCAGCGGTTCAGATACGCAGTATTTT.

The chain links TRBV6-5 to TRBJ1-1; TRBD1 matches 7 bases. J was trimmed by 1 base and V by 2 bases; bases with no gene match: 4. CDR1 is MNHEY and CDR2 is SVGAGI in the germline V gene. The length of the CDR3 is 15 residues. CDR3 DNA: TGTGCCAGCAGTTACGTCTCAGGGGGGAACACTGAAGCTTTCTTT. This gives the protein CASSYVSGGNTEAFF.

V usage is TRBV10-2 and J usage is TRBJ2-5; TRBD1 matches at 9 bases. CDR3 length: 15 amino acids. Germline V gives CDR1 WSHSY, CDR2 SAAADI. After removal of 7 bases from V and 2 bases from J, the junction contained 8 bases not matched to a gene. The CDR3 here is CASNRDRERQETQYF. CDR3 DNA: TGCGCCAGCAATCGGGACAGGGAAAGACAAGAGACCCAGTACTTC.

This clone has a handful of counts. The rearrangement joins TRBV6-2 or TRBV6-3 to TRBJ2-1; possibly TRBD1 or TRBD2 for D (5 bases each). CDR3 size: 18 residues. In germline, CDR1 is MNHEY, CDR2 SVGEGT. Trimming cost V 5 bases and J 3 bases, with 23 bases left between them. The chain's CDR3 is CASSRRDVISLNYNEQFF. Written as DNA, the CDR3 is TGTGCCAGCAGTCGCCGGGACGTAATATCCTTAAACTACAATGAGCAGTTCTTC.

The genes are TRBV7-9 and TRBJ1-1; D not resolved. Germline CDR1 is SEHNR and CDR2 is FQNEAQ (reference sequence). V lost 6 bases, J lost 1 base, and 12 bases lay in between. The CDR3 totals 14 residues. CDR3 sequence (DNA): TGTGCCAGCAGTCACGACGGGCCGAACACTGAAGCTTTCTTT. Translation: CASSHDGPNTEAFF.

The V gene is TRBV27, the J gene TRBJ2-3; perhaps TRBD2 as D (6 bases). V dropped 5 bases and J dropped 0 bases, with 15 bases sitting between them. Germline assignment: CDR1 MNHEY and CDR2 SMNVEV (reference sequence). CDR3 size: 16 residues. The CDR3 is CASSPYSGASTDTQYF. Here the CDR3 DNA reads TGTGCCAGCAGTCCTTATAGCGGTGCTAGCACAGATACGCAGTATTTT.